One T cell receptor (beta chain) is described in this entry. Antigen: not known. Other DNA sequences in the sample encode the same CDR3. Each donor's status was that of a healthy bone marrow donor. Trimming stripped 1 base from V and 5 bases from J, with 8 bases between. Germline V gene lookup returns CDR1 LNHDA and CDR2 SQIVND (reference sequence). The CDR3 runs to 13 residues. Primers for the PCR totalled 60 Vbeta and 13 Jbeta. Only in-frame clones appear in the TCRdb table, and some are missing; sequencing was by immunoSEQ multiplex PCR. This table holds around 200,000 clones, around four fifths found once. The sample comes from a study of cytomegalovirus exposure and HLA in healthy donors. Study-level results: Segments of the TCR beta V type were, in most cases, productive about 87% or about 30% of the time in an earlier analysis.

This sequence originates from a woman between 35 and 50 years old in good health and CMV-seronegative. J is TRBJ1-1 and V is TRBV19, with D tentatively TRBD1 (5 bases). Sequencing input: PBMCs. CDR3: CASSIGRGTEAFF. CDR3 bases: TGTGCCAGTAGTATAGGACGGGGGACTGAAGCTTTCTTT.